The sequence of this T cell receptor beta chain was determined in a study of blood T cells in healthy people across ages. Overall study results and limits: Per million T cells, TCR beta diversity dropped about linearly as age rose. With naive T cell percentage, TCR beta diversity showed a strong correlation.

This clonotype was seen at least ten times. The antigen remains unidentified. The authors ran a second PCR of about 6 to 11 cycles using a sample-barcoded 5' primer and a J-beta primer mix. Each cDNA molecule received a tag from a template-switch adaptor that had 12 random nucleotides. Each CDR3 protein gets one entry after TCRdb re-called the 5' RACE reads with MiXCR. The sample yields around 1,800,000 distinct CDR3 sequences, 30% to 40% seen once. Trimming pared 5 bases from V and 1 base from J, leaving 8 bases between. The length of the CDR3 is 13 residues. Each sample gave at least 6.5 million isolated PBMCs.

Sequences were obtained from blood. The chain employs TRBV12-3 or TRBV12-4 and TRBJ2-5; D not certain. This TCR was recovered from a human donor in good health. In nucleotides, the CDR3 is TGTGCCAGCAGTCGGGCAGCCCAAGAGACCCAGTACTTC. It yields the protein CASSRAAQETQYF.